These 24 T cell receptor beta chains were all obtained from the same sample, sequenced in a study of cytomegalovirus exposure and HLA in healthy donors. The PCR ran on 60 Vbeta and 13 Jbeta primers. The data were produced by immunoSEQ multiplex PCR, yet TCRdb's version contains in-frame clones alone and is incomplete. The data show hundreds of thousands of clones, more than 55% seen once. Material: PBMCs. Receptors were obtained from a female donor in good health and CMV-seronegative.

The J gene is TRBJ1-3, the V gene TRBV5-1; D gene unclear. CDR3 length: 15 residues. Germline CDR1 SGHRS, CDR2 YFSETQ. Trimming stripped 0 bases from V and 3 bases from J, with 10 bases between. Written as DNA, the CDR3 is TGCGCCAGCAGCTTGGATGTGGCGGGTGGAAACACCATATATTTT. Translating it yields CASSLDVAGGNTIYF.

This clone has only one observation. A read error may produce the germline difference seen at one junction end. The V call is TRBV7-9, the J call TRBJ2-3, with 8 bases identical to TRBD2. The germline V gene encodes CDR1 SEHNR and CDR2 FQNEAQ (reference sequence). The CDR3 covers 15 residues. The CDR3 is CSSSLAGRDGDTQYF. The DNA for the CDR3 is TGTTCCAGCAGCTTAGCCGGGAGGGACGGGGATACGCAGTATTTT.

This clone was seen once. V and J are TRBV6-1 and TRBJ1-2, with 7 nucleotides matching TRBD1. This CDR3 region has 15 residues. Germline CDR1 MNHNS, CDR2 SASEGT. V was pared by 11 bases and J by 6 bases, with 18 bases of the junction left unmatched. This CDR3 is CAGTFRTGGFDGYTF. CDR3 nucleotides: TGTGCCGGGACCTTTAGGACAGGAGGGTTCGATGGCTACACCTTC.

This clone was seen a handful of times. The chain has TRBV28 and TRBJ1-1; possible D gene TRBD1, 5 bases. Trimming removed 7 bases at V and 1 base at J, with 13 bases between. The CDR3 sequence is 14 residues long. Germline-derived CDR1 and CDR2 are MDHEN and SYDVKM. CDR3 loop: CASTLGGANTEAFF. CDR3 in DNA: TGTGCCAGCACTCTAGGCGGGGCGAACACTGAAGCTTTCTTT.

The chain joins TRBV7-8 to TRBJ1-1, with 7 bases matching TRBD1. V dropped 2 bases and J dropped 1; count of bases not matched to a gene: 1. CDR1 SGHVS and CDR2 FQNEAQ come from the germline V gene. This CDR3 has 14 residues. CDR3 sequence reads: CASSLRTGNTEAFF. The DNA of the CDR3 is TGTGCCAGCAGCTTAAGGACAGGGAACACTGAAGCTTTCTTT.

The gene calls are TRBV9 and TRBJ2-1, with a tentative D call TRBD2 (6 bases). Germline-derived CDR1 and CDR2 are SGDLS and YYNGEE. The V end was cut by 4 bases, the J end by 7 bases, with 18 bases between. This CDR3 has 15 amino acids. DNA for the CDR3: TGTGCCAGCAGCCCCGGAGGGGAGAGAAGGAATGAGCAGTTCTTC. Translation: CASSPGGERRNEQFF.

The J gene is TRBJ2-7, the V gene TRBV15; D possibly corresponds to TRBD2 (6 bases). The germline CDR1 and CDR2 sequences are LNHNV and YYDKDF (reference sequence). The ends were cut back, 5 bases at V and 7 bases at J, with 12 bases in the middle. The CDR3 consists of 12 residues. The CDR3 protein is CATSLTRGEQYF. DNA of the CDR3: TGTGCCACCAGCCTCACCCGGGGGGAGCAGTACTTC.

The gene calls are TRBV6-5 and TRBJ2-7, with 8 bases matching TRBD2. The CDR3 is 14 amino acids. Germline assignment: CDR1 MNHEY and CDR2 SVGAGI. With 4 bases clipped from V and 2 bases from J, the junction kept 4 bases outside the gene matches. CDR3 in amino acids: CASSSTSGTYEQYF. CDR3 nucleotides: TGTGCCAGCAGTTCAACTAGCGGAACCTACGAGCAGTACTTC.

The chain recombines TRBV5-1 with TRBJ2-1, with a tentative D call TRBD2 (5 bases). The CDR3 contains 15 residues. The V end was cut by 2 bases, the J end by 8 bases, with 17 bases between. Germline V gene lookup returns CDR1 SGHRS and CDR2 YFSETQ. CDR3 DNA sequence: TGCGCCAGCAGCTTAGCCAATACCCCGAGGGATGAGCAGTTCTTC. It translates to CASSLANTPRDEQFF. The full variable domain, in which reference TRBV5-1 and TRBJ2-1 provide the parts outside the CDR3, is KAGVTQTPRYLIKTRGQQVTLSCSPISGHRSVSWYQQTPGQGLQFLFEYFSETQRNKGNFPGRFSGRQFSNSRSEMNVSTLELGDSALYLCASSLANTPRDEQFFGPGTRLTVL.

The V and J genes are TRBV9 and TRBJ2-1; TRBD2 matches at 7 bases. The CDR3 sequence is 14 residues long. Germline values: CDR1 SGDLS, CDR2 YYNGEE. V trimming: 3 bases; J trimming: 7 bases; junction bases outside the gene matches: 7. CDR3 loop: CASSGGRAGNEQFF. The CDR3 nucleotides read TGTGCCAGCAGCGGGGGGAGGGCGGGGAATGAGCAGTTCTTC.

This sequence joins TRBV27 and TRBJ1-2; a possible D gene is TRBD1 (6 bases). Germline V gene sequence: CDR1 MNHEY, CDR2 SMNVEV (reference sequence). With 8 bases removed from V and 6 bases from J, the gap between germline ends came to 10 bases. This CDR3 has 11 amino acids. The CDR3 DNA reads TGTGCCAGCGGTGACAGGCATGGCTACACCTTC. Translated: CASGDRHGYTF.

This clone was picked up a small number of times. The chain has TRBV7-3 and TRBJ2-7; perhaps TRBD1 as D (6 bases). Per germline, CDR1 SGHTA and CDR2 FQGTGA. V lost 2 bases and J 3 bases, leaving 8 bases between the germline ends. The CDR3 is 13 amino acids. CDR3 protein: CASSLGQFYEQYF. The CDR3 DNA reads TGTGCCAGCAGCTTAGGACAGTTCTACGAGCAGTACTTC.

The chain uses TRBV2 and TRBJ2-5; no firm D call. V gave up 5 bases and J gave up 8 bases, with 9 bases separating them. This CDR3 region has 11 residues. In germline, CDR1 is SNHLY, CDR2 FYNNEI. The CDR3 DNA follows: TGTGCCAGCAGTTACTCAGGAACCCAGTACTTC. Protein: CASSYSGTQYF.

J is TRBJ1-5 and V is TRBV6-1, with 7 bases aligning to TRBD1. V shed 7 bases, J shed 0 bases, and the junction held 6 bases outside the gene matches. The CDR3 covers 15 residues. From germline, CDR1 is MNHNS and CDR2 SASEGT. DNA of the CDR3: TGTGCCAGCAAAGGGACAGACTCTAGCAATCAGCCCCAGCATTTT. Translating it yields CASKGTDSSNQPQHF.

The gene calls are TRBV28 and TRBJ2-7; the match to TRBD1 covers 11 bases. Germline values: CDR1 MDHEN, CDR2 SYDVKM. V was clipped by 4 bases and J by 3 bases; unmatched bases: 5. There are 15 residues in the CDR3. CDR3 nucleotides: TGTGCCAGCAGTTCAGGGACAGGGGGACGCTACGAGCAGTACTTC. It is translated as CASSSGTGGRYEQYF.

This clone was counted a single time. This sequence joins TRBV5-1 and TRBJ1-2; no reliable D call. Trimming stripped 1 base from V and 2 bases from J, with 12 bases between. Germline-derived CDR1 and CDR2 are SGHRS and YFSETQ. The CDR3 length is 15 residues. The CDR3 DNA is TGCGCCAGCAGCTTGATCGGGGATCGGAACTATGGCTACACCTTC. This encodes CASSLIGDRNYGYTF. The full variable domain, rest sourced from reference TRBV5-1 and TRBJ1-2, is KAGVTQTPRYLIKTRGQQVTLSCSPISGHRSVSWYQQTPGQGLQFLFEYFSETQRNKGNFPGRFSGRQFSNSRSEMNVSTLELGDSALYLCASSLIGDRNYGYTFGSGTRLTVV.

A word on this clone: This sample includes further DNA sequences coding for the same CDR3. V gene TRBV2 combines with J gene TRBJ2-7; 8 positions agree with TRBD1. Germline CDR1 and CDR2: SNHLY and FYNNEI. The CDR3 loop spans 13 amino acids. V gave up 4 bases and J gave up 5 bases; unmatched junction bases: 4. CDR3 bases: TGTGCCAGCAGTGGACAGGGGCTAAACGAGCAGTACTTC. This gives the protein CASSGQGLNEQYF.

V usage is TRBV5-6 and J usage is TRBJ1-2, with 10 bases lining up with TRBD1. With 4 bases clipped from V and 8 bases from J, the junction kept 14 bases outside the gene matches. Germline V gene data show CDR1 as SGHDT and CDR2 as YYEEEE. The CDR3 consists of 16 residues. Here the CDR3 DNA reads TGTGCCAGCAGCCGCTTGTTGGGGGACAGGGGAGGAGGCTACACCTTC. Translated, it gives CASSRLLGDRGGGYTF.

The chain links TRBV7-2 to TRBJ2-2, with a weak D call TRBD2 (6 bases). V lost 1 base and J 4 bases, leaving 10 bases between the germline ends. The CDR3 spans 15 residues. Germline lookup yields CDR1 SGHTA and CDR2 FQGNSA. The CDR3: CASSLGRAATGELFF. The CDR3 coding sequence is TGTGCCAGCAGCTTAGGGAGGGCCGCCACCGGGGAGCTGTTTTTT. Looking up the rest from reference TRBV7-2 and TRBJ2-2 gives the full variable domain: GAGVSQSPSNKVTEKGKDVELRCDPISGHTALYWYRQSLGQGLEFLIYFQGNSAPDKSGLPSDRFSAERTGGSVSTLTIQRTQQEDSAVYLCASSLGRAATGELFFGEGSRLTVL.

This rearrangement joins TRBV5-4 to TRBJ2-1; tentatively, D is TRBD2 (6 bases). This CDR3 has 16 amino acids. V lost 0 bases and J lost 4, with 14 bases in between. Germline V gene data show CDR1 as SGHNT and CDR2 as YYREEE (reference sequence). CDR3 nucleotide sequence: TGTGCCAGCAGCTTGGATACTGGGACTGGATACAATGAGCAGTTCTTC. This gives the protein CASSLDTGTGYNEQFF.

V is TRBV6-5 and J is TRBJ2-5; D is uncertain. Matching the DNA end better, TRBJ2-7 makes the J call doubtful. CDR3 size: 14 residues. CDR1 MNHEY and CDR2 SVGAGI come from the germline V gene. CDR3 residues: CASSLTLASGEQYF. Here the CDR3 DNA reads TGTGCCAGCAGTCTAACCTTAGCATCCGGCGAGCAGTACTTC.

The V call is TRBV7-6, the J call TRBJ1-2, with a possible D match to TRBD1 (6 bases). The CDR3 runs to 12 residues. V lost 9 bases to trimming and J lost 2 bases, with 10 bases between them. Germline values: CDR1 SGHVS, CDR2 FNYEAQ. In nucleotides, the CDR3 is TGTGCCAGGGGGGGGGCGAACTATGGCTACACCTTC. Translating it yields CARGGANYGYTF.

The chain joins TRBV5-1 to TRBJ2-2; 7 bases are shared with TRBD2. J gave up 0 bases and V 4 bases, and 6 bases lay outside the gene matches. The CDR3 has 16 amino acids. Germline V gene sequence: CDR1 SGHRS, CDR2 YFSETQ. DNA for the CDR3: TGCGCCAGCAGCATCACGACTAGCCCGAACACCGGGGAGCTGTTTTTT. It is translated as CASSITTSPNTGELFF.

J is TRBJ2-3 and V is TRBV2; tentatively, D is TRBD2 (7 bases). The CDR3 length is 15 residues. V was shortened by 5 bases and J by 2 bases, with 14 bases between the two germline ends. The germline gives CDR1 SNHLY, CDR2 FYNNEI. The CDR3 region has the DNA TGTGCCAGCAGTTGGGGGGGGCTATACACAGATACGCAGTATTTT. Protein product: CASSWGGLYTDTQYF.